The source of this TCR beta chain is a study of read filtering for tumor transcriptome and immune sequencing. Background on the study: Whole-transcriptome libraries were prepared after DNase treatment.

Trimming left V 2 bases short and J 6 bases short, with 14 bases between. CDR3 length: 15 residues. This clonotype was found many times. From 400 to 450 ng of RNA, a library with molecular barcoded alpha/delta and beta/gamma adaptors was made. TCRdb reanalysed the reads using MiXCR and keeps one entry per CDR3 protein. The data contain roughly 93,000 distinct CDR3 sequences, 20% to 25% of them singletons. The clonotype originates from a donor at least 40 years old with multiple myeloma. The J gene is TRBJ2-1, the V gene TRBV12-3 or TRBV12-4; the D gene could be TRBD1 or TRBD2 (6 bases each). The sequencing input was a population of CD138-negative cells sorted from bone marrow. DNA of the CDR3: TGTGCCAGCAGTTTACGGGACCCGGGGGCCAATGAGCAGTTCTTC. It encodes CASSLRDPGANEQFF.